The sample holds many counts of the clone carrying this TCR beta chain. It was RNA transcripts that yielded the amplified TCR beta CDR3 regions. First-round RT-PCR targeting the TCR CDR3 was performed with the HTBI primer set. TCRdb re-called the multiplex PCR reads through MiXCR, storing one row per CDR3 protein. The sample lists about 360,000 distinct CDR3 sequences, roughly 14% occurring once. This record belongs to a study of T cells in Graves' hyperthyroidism and ophthalmopathy. There are 11 residues in the CDR3. Germline CDR1 SGHRS, CDR2 YFSETQ. Trimming removed 0 bases from V and 11 bases from J, with 8 bases in between.

This clonotype was obtained from a woman aged 18-29 years with Graves' hyperthyroidism that later progressed to Graves' ophthalmopathy. The sequencing input was blood. The rearrangement joins TRBV5-1 to TRBJ1-1; no clear D. CDR3 coding DNA: TGCGCCAGCAGCTTGGAAGGGAGGGCTTTCTTT. As protein: CASSLEGRAFF.